Listed below are T cell receptor beta chains from one sample, sequenced in a study of blood T cells in healthy people across ages. TCRdb re-called the 5' RACE reads with MiXCR, one entry per CDR3 protein. The sample has more than 450,000 distinct CDR3 sequences, 25% to 35% seen once. Another study also made use of these data, one on T cells of mothers and their children.

The sequenced sample consisted of blood. The source of these receptors is a boy aged 2 to 10 in good health. Each CDR3 is given with its conserved first and last residue. Each record gives: J gene, clone size, D gene, V gene, CDR3 protein, CDR3 DNA. A D gene is named only where the DNA matches it firmly. Size values are once, few and many counts, or a class for expanded clones, and some rows have none.

J: TRBJ1-1
size: few
D: NA
V: TRBV27
CDR3: CASRVAGAATEAFF
DNA: TGTGCCAGCAGGGTTGCGGGCGCCGCGACTGAAGCTTTCTTT

J: TRBJ2-4
size: NA
D: NA
V: TRBV13
CDR3: CASSFRGAKNIQYF
DNA: TGTGCCAGCAGCTTTCGGGGAGCCAAAAACATTCAGTACTTC

J: TRBJ2-2
size: NA
D: TRBD2
V: TRBV3-1
CDR3: CASRGAGGPNTGELFF
DNA: TGTGCCAGCCGAGGAGCGGGAGGACCGAACACCGGGGAGCTGTTTTTT

J: TRBJ2-3
size: once
D: NA
V: TRBV12-3/TRBV12-4
CDR3: CASSFIVRADAEYF
DNA: TGTGCCAGCAGTTTCATAGTGAGAGCAGATGCGGAATATTTT

J: TRBJ2-5
size: NA
D: NA
V: TRBV27
CDR3: CASSRSVEETQYF
DNA: TGTGCCAGCAGTAGGTCGGTAGAAGAGACCCAGTACTTC

J: TRBJ1-1
size: few
D: NA
V: TRBV20-1
CDR3: CSARRIQGRNTEAFF
DNA: TGCAGTGCTAGAAGGATACAGGGAAGAAACACTGAAGCTTTCTTT

J: TRBJ2-7
size: NA
D: NA
V: TRBV6-6
CDR3: CASSYARDAYEQYF
DNA: TGTGCCAGCAGTTACGCTAGGGACGCTTACGAGCAGTACTTC

J: TRBJ2-2
size: few
D: TRBD2
V: TRBV7-3
CDR3: CASAFAGLAGDKNTGELFF
DNA: TGTGCCAGCGCTTTTGCGGGACTAGCGGGGGATAAGAACACCGGGGAGCTGTTTTTT

J: TRBJ1-2
size: few
D: NA
V: TRBV3-1
CDR3: CASSQDPGDYGYTF
DNA: TGTGCCAGCAGCCAAGATCCAGGGGACTATGGCTACACCTTC

J: TRBJ2-7
size: NA
D: NA
V: TRBV29-1
CDR3: CSVGTEGQGMSEQYF
DNA: TGCAGCGTTGGGACCGAGGGGCAGGGGATGAGCGAGCAGTACTTC

J: TRBJ2-1
size: many
D: NA
V: TRBV30
CDR3: CAWSGTATLTYNEQFF
DNA: TGTGCCTGGAGCGGGACGGCAACTCTCACCTACAATGAGCAGTTCTTC

J: TRBJ2-1
size: few
D: TRBD1
V: TRBV5-3
CDR3: CASSPTGSSSYNEQFF
DNA: TGTGCCAGCAGCCCGACAGGGTCGAGCTCCTACAATGAGCAGTTCTTC